A selection of T cell receptor beta chains follows, all from one sample in a study of cytotoxic CD8 clonotypes in ibrutinib-treated CLL. Method: immunoSEQ multiplex PCR; TCRdb's copy keeps in-frame clones and lacks some. The data show 300,000 to 350,000 clones, almost 80% seen once. Source: PBMCs, taken before ibrutinib treatment. The receptors stem from a human donor with chronic lymphocytic leukemia. Both conserved end residues are part of each CDR3. Each record gives: J gene, clone size, V gene, D gene, CDR3 protein, CDR3 DNA. A D gene is named only where the DNA matches it firmly. Only part of the rows carry a size: once, few, many, or a class if the clone is expanded.

j_call: TRBJ2-3; clone_size: NA; v_call: TRBV6-6; d_call: TRBD2; cdr3_aa: CASSYRLAGGRDTQYF; cdr3_nt: TGTGCCAGCAGTTACCGGCTAGCGGGTGGGAGAGATACGCAGTATTTT
j_call: TRBJ2-1; clone_size: NA; v_call: TRBV6-6; d_call: NA; cdr3_aa: CASSRDIPTYNEQFF; cdr3_nt: TGTGCCAGCAGTAGGGACATCCCAACCTACAATGAGCAGTTCTTC
j_call: TRBJ2-7; clone_size: NA; v_call: TRBV4-2; d_call: TRBD2; cdr3_aa: CASSNPGLAGGPYYEQYF; cdr3_nt: TGTGCCAGCAGCAACCCGGGACTAGCGGGAGGGCCTTACTACGAGCAGTACTTC
j_call: TRBJ2-1; clone_size: NA; v_call: TRBV27; d_call: TRBD2; cdr3_aa: CASSPRDSGRVNEQFF; cdr3_nt: TGTGCCAGCAGTCCGCGGGATAGCGGGAGGGTGAATGAGCAGTTCTTC
j_call: TRBJ2-2; clone_size: NA; v_call: TRBV5-1; d_call: NA; cdr3_aa: CASSPSPGELFF; cdr3_nt: TGCGCCAGCAGCCCCAGCCCCGGGGAGCTGTTTTTT
j_call: TRBJ2-7; clone_size: NA; v_call: TRBV27; d_call: TRBD2; cdr3_aa: CASSSSSGIGYEQYF; cdr3_nt: TGTGCCAGCAGTTCCTCTAGCGGGATCGGGTACGAGCAGTACTTC
j_call: TRBJ2-7; clone_size: NA; v_call: TRBV29-1; d_call: NA; cdr3_aa: CSVDPGAPYEQYF; cdr3_nt: TGCAGCGTTGACCCAGGGGCCCCCTACGAGCAGTACTTC
j_call: TRBJ2-7; clone_size: NA; v_call: TRBV27; d_call: TRBD2; cdr3_aa: CASSLIWTSGSEQYF; cdr3_nt: TGTGCCAGCAGTTTAATTTGGACTAGCGGGAGCGAGCAGTACTTC
j_call: TRBJ1-5; clone_size: few; v_call: TRBV7-2; d_call: NA; cdr3_aa: CASSRMAEGNQPQHF; cdr3_nt: TGTGCCAGCAGCAGAATGGCGGAGGGCAATCAGCCCCAGCATTTT
j_call: TRBJ2-5; clone_size: once; v_call: TRBV5-5; d_call: TRBD2; cdr3_aa: CASSWTSGRGLETQYF; cdr3_nt: TGTGCCAGCAGCTGGACTAGCGGGAGAGGGTTAGAGACCCAGTACTTC
j_call: TRBJ1-3; clone_size: NA; v_call: TRBV14; d_call: TRBD1; cdr3_aa: CASSQQTGTGVGNTIYF; cdr3_nt: TGTGCCAGCAGCCAACAGACCGGGACAGGGGTCGGAAACACCATATATTTT
j_call: TRBJ2-3; clone_size: NA; v_call: TRBV7-9; d_call: NA; cdr3_aa: CASSKAMGVTDTQYF; cdr3_nt: TGTGCCAGCAGTAAAGCCATGGGAGTGACAGATACGCAGTATTTT
j_call: TRBJ2-1; clone_size: NA; v_call: TRBV5-4; d_call: TRBD2; cdr3_aa: CASSFGVGGSGNEQFF; cdr3_nt: TGTGCCAGCAGCTTTGGTGTTGGCGGGAGTGGCAATGAGCAGTTCTTC
j_call: TRBJ2-3; clone_size: NA; v_call: TRBV14; d_call: NA; cdr3_aa: CASSQSGRETDTQYF; cdr3_nt: TGTGCCAGCAGCCAAAGTGGCCGGGAGACAGATACGCAGTATTTT
j_call: TRBJ2-7; clone_size: NA; v_call: TRBV13; d_call: NA; cdr3_aa: CASSSQTGEQYF; cdr3_nt: TGTGCCAGCAGCTCACAGACTGGCGAGCAGTACTTC
j_call: TRBJ2-1; clone_size: once; v_call: TRBV7-8; d_call: TRBD2; cdr3_aa: CASSPRRQREGRYNEQFF; cdr3_nt: TGTGCCAGCAGCCCTCGTAGACAGCGGGAGGGCCGCTACAATGAGCAGTTCTTC
j_call: TRBJ1-2; clone_size: few; v_call: TRBV29-1; d_call: NA; cdr3_aa: CSVGTLSGGYTF; cdr3_nt: TGCAGCGTTGGGACCCTCTCGGGAGGCTACACCTTC
j_call: TRBJ1-2; clone_size: once; v_call: TRBV21-1; d_call: NA; cdr3_aa: CASSKASAQQRGYTF; cdr3_nt: TGTGCCAGCAGCAAAGCTTCTGCCCAGCAGAGGGGCTACACCTTC
j_call: TRBJ2-3; clone_size: once; v_call: TRBV10-3; d_call: NA; cdr3_aa: CASKGGGDRDTQYF; cdr3_nt: TGTGCCTCTAAAGGGGGCGGGGACCGAGATACGCAGTATTTT
j_call: TRBJ2-7; clone_size: NA; v_call: TRBV29-1; d_call: NA; cdr3_aa: CSVRDQSYEQYF; cdr3_nt: TGCAGCGTCCGGGACCAATCCTACGAGCAGTACTTC
j_call: TRBJ2-2; clone_size: NA; v_call: TRBV5-6; d_call: NA; cdr3_aa: CASSIPTYKNTGELFF; cdr3_nt: TGTGCCAGCAGCATACCCACATACAAGAACACCGGGGAGCTGTTTTTT
j_call: TRBJ2-1; clone_size: NA; v_call: TRBV28; d_call: NA; cdr3_aa: CASSSFQGYHNEQFF; cdr3_nt: TGTGCCAGCAGTTCATTCCAGGGGTACCACAATGAGCAGTTCTTC
j_call: TRBJ1-5; clone_size: few; v_call: TRBV30; d_call: NA; cdr3_aa: CAWSPGADQPQHF; cdr3_nt: TGTGCCTGGAGTCCAGGGGCCGATCAGCCCCAGCATTTT
j_call: TRBJ2-1; clone_size: NA; v_call: TRBV9; d_call: NA; cdr3_aa: CASTEGGSSYNEQFF; cdr3_nt: TGTGCCAGTACCGAGGGGGGAAGCTCCTACAATGAGCAGTTCTTC
j_call: TRBJ2-4; clone_size: NA; v_call: TRBV30; d_call: TRBD1; cdr3_aa: CAWSEAGGSQNIQYF; cdr3_nt: TGTGCCTGGAGTGAAGCAGGGGGTAGCCAAAACATTCAGTACTTC
j_call: TRBJ2-7; clone_size: few; v_call: TRBV7-2; d_call: NA; cdr3_aa: CASTTRTEYEQYF; cdr3_nt: TGTGCCAGCACGACACGGACGGAATACGAGCAGTACTTC
j_call: TRBJ2-7; clone_size: NA; v_call: TRBV25-1; d_call: NA; cdr3_aa: CASMPRVGRGDEQYF; cdr3_nt: TGTGCCAGCATGCCCCGGGTTGGCAGGGGGGACGAGCAGTACTTC
j_call: TRBJ1-1; clone_size: NA; v_call: TRBV18; d_call: NA; cdr3_aa: CASSPFPVGGMNTEAFF; cdr3_nt: TGTGCCAGCTCACCGTTCCCGGTGGGGGGTATGAACACTGAAGCTTTCTTT
j_call: TRBJ1-5; clone_size: NA; v_call: TRBV28; d_call: NA; cdr3_aa: CASSEGISNQPQHF; cdr3_nt: TGTGCCAGCAGTGAGGGTATTAGCAATCAGCCCCAGCATTTT
j_call: TRBJ1-1; clone_size: NA; v_call: TRBV5-6; d_call: NA; cdr3_aa: CASSLTTGTHVREAFF; cdr3_nt: TGTGCCAGCAGCTTAACAACCGGGACGCACGTACGAGAAGCTTTCTTT
j_call: TRBJ1-5; clone_size: NA; v_call: TRBV5-5; d_call: TRBD1; cdr3_aa: CASSRGQGRGQPQHF; cdr3_nt: TGTGCCAGCAGCCGGGGACAGGGGAGAGGCCAGCCCCAGCATTTT